A single sample is the source of the 25 T cell receptor beta chains below, sequenced in a study of CD8 T cells in ankylosing spondylitis. Study-wide results and caveats: It appeared that ankylosing spondylitis blood was characterized by a TCR beta motif of eight highly homologous variants.

Antigen specificity for these receptors is unknown. TCRdb re-analysed the 5' RACE reads in MiXCR, keeping a single row per CDR3 protein. This table holds fewer than 400,000 distinct CDR3 sequences, 20% to 25% found once. Sequenced sample: blood, either unsorted or a sorted T cell fraction (not recorded which). The receptors stem from a male donor with ankylosing spondylitis.

This chain links TRBV5-1 with TRBJ2-7, with 9 bases aligning to TRBD2. Looked up from germline, CDR1 is SGHRS and CDR2 is YFSETQ. Trimming at V came to 3 bases and at J to 2 bases, leaving 9 bases not matched to a gene. There are 16 residues in the CDR3. The CDR3 loop reads CASSSLSGGPTYEQYF. The CDR3 DNA reads as TGCGCCAGCAGCTCGTTAAGCGGGGGGCCCACCTACGAGCAGTACTTC.

Only a few counts were recorded for this clonotype. This chain connects TRBV28 to TRBJ2-2, with D tentatively TRBD2 (6 bases). Germline CDR1 is MDHEN and CDR2 is SYDVKM. The CDR3 spans 13 residues. The CDR3 here is CAAGRPNTGELFF. The CDR3, as DNA: TGTGCGGCGGGACGACCGAACACCGGGGAGCTGTTTTTT.

The chain couples TRBV20-1 to TRBJ2-5; 10 bases align to TRBD2. V shed 3 bases, J shed 5 bases, and the junction held 9 bases outside the gene matches. The CDR3 is 15 amino acids. Per germline, CDR1 DFQATT and CDR2 SNEGSKA (reference sequence). The CDR3 is CSASSPSGRMETQYF. The CDR3, as DNA: TGCAGTGCTAGCTCCCCTAGCGGGAGAATGGAGACCCAGTACTTC.

About this clonotype itself: A read error is likely, as this CDR3 ends without the conserved phenylalanine or tryptophan. The limits of the CDR3 on the DNA are not certain, so only TCRdb's listed CDR3 is given. The V call is TRBV3-1, the J call TRBJ2-1; the DNA was not used to check the table's D call, TRBD1. The CDR3 is 11 amino acids long, termini counted. Germline-derived CDR1 and CDR2 are LGHDT and YNNKEL (reference sequence). CDR3 region: CASSGPGPQCS.

The rearrangement links TRBV7-2 to TRBJ1-6, with D unresolved. The V gene's germline CDR1 is SGHTA and CDR2 FQGNSA. V gave up 5 bases and J gave up 7 bases, with 18 bases separating them. The CDR3 extends over 16 amino acids. The CDR3 loop reads CASSPRVGMVNSPLHF. The DNA of the CDR3 is TGTGCCAGCAGCCCCCGTGTAGGGATGGTGAATTCACCCCTCCACTTT.

The chain is built from TRBV7-9 and TRBJ2-1; D perhaps matches TRBD2 (5 bases). From germline, CDR1 is SEHNR and CDR2 FQNEAQ (reference sequence). Trimming cost V 7 bases and J 5 bases, with 12 bases left between them. The CDR3 is made up of 13 amino acids. CDR3 sequence reads: CASKPPGNNEQFF. Here the CDR3 DNA reads TGTGCCAGCAAACCCCCGGGAAACAATGAGCAGTTCTTC.

This clonotype was detected a few times. The J gene is TRBJ1-2, the V gene TRBV14; 8 positions match TRBD1. V gave up 3 bases and J gave up 4 bases; unmatched junction bases: 1. Germline CDR1 and CDR2: SGHDN and FVKESK. The CDR3 spans 13 residues. CDR3 sequence reads: CASSQGQVYGYTF. The CDR3 bases are TGTGCCAGCAGCCAGGGACAGGTCTATGGCTACACCTTC. Looking up the rest from reference TRBV14 and TRBJ1-2 gives the full variable domain: EAGVTQFPSHSVIEKGQTVTLRCDPISGHDNLYWYRRVMGKEIKFLLHFVKESKQDESGMPNNRFLAERTGGTYSTLKVQPAELEDSGVYFCASSQGQVYGYTFGSGTRLTVV.

This clonotype has more than one count but fewer than ten. The V gene is TRBV6-1, the J gene TRBJ2-3; D is unclear. In germline, CDR1 is MNHNS, CDR2 SASEGT. The CDR3 length is 13 residues. The V end was cut by 6 bases, the J end by 2 bases, with 9 bases between. In nucleotides, the CDR3 is TGTGCCAGCAGAACCGACATCACAGATACGCAGTATTTT. As protein: CASRTDITDTQYF.

This clonotype showed up just a few times. This chain joins TRBV7-2 and TRBJ2-5; D might be TRBD2 (6 bases). This CDR3 contains 14 residues. CDR1 SGHTA and CDR2 FQGNSA come from the germline V gene. Trimming removed 4 bases from V and 6 bases from J, with 15 bases in between. The CDR3 nucleotides read TGTGCCAGCAGCTCTAGGACGGCGGGGAAGACCCAGTACTTC. This sequence encodes CASSSRTAGKTQYF.

The chain combines TRBV30 with TRBJ2-7; unclear D gene. The CDR3 runs 11 residues. The germline CDR1 and CDR2 sequences are GTSNPN and SVGIG (reference sequence). Trimming cost V 1 base and J 5 bases, with 6 bases left between them. CDR3 coding DNA: TGTGCCTGGAGTGCCCAGGACGAGCAGTACTTC. As protein: CAWSAQDEQYF.

This clonotype was counted a few times. The chain employs TRBV5-1 and TRBJ2-2; D remains ambiguous. The V and J ends lost 2 bases and 1 base respectively, with 6 bases between them. This CDR3 has 14 residues. CDR1 and CDR2 (germline): SGHRS, YFSETQ. The CDR3 protein is CASSLSLNTGELFF. The CDR3 region has the DNA TGCGCCAGCAGCTTATCACTGAACACCGGGGAGCTGTTTTTT.

This sequence joins TRBV5-1 and TRBJ2-1; no firm D call. Germline assignment: CDR1 SGHRS and CDR2 YFSETQ. The CDR3 covers 14 residues. V was cut by 0 bases and J by 5 bases, with 9 bases left in between. CDR3 loop: CASSLVLQDNEQFF. Here the CDR3 DNA reads TGCGCCAGCAGCTTGGTACTGCAGGACAATGAGCAGTTCTTC.

This clonotype showed up many times. This chain connects TRBV29-1 to TRBJ2-4; the match to TRBD1 covers 9 bases. The CDR3 consists of 15 residues. Germline assignment: CDR1 SQVTM and CDR2 ANQGSEA. Trimming took 4 bases from V and 4 from J; bases not matched to a gene: 8. In DNA form, the CDR3 reads TGCAGCGTTGTACGTACCGGGACAGGGAAAAACATTCAGTACTTC. Encoded protein: CSVVRTGTGKNIQYF.

J is TRBJ2-5 and V is TRBV18, with no clear D. Germline loops: CDR1 KGHSH, CDR2 LQKENI. V was pared by 6 bases and J by 0 bases, with 5 bases between. This CDR3 comprises 12 residues. The CDR3 loop is CASSQYQETQYF. CDR3 nucleotides: TGTGCCAGCTCCCAGTACCAAGAGACCCAGTACTTC.

The sample holds a few counts of this clonotype. The rearrangement links TRBV2 to TRBJ2-4; 8 nucleotides agree with TRBD2. The J segment lost 6 bases and the V segment lost 9 bases, leaving 16 bases of the junction unmatched. Per germline, CDR1 SNHLY and CDR2 FYNNEI. This CDR3 is 16 amino acids long. The CDR3 loop is CASSREGRGAGNIQYF. The CDR3 region has the DNA TGTGCCAGTAGTCGGGAGGGCCGTGGAGCGGGAAACATTCAGTACTTC.

This clonotype has just a few counts. The genes are TRBV10-3 and TRBJ2-1; TRBD2 might be the D (6 bases). Germline V gene sequence: CDR1 ENHRY, CDR2 SYGVKD. CDR3 length: 15 residues. V gave up 2 bases and J gave up 2 bases, with 10 bases separating them. CDR3 sequence reads: CAISEGGETYNEQFF. Here the CDR3 DNA reads TGTGCCATCAGTGAGGGCGGGGAAACCTACAATGAGCAGTTCTTC.

The chain has TRBV9 and TRBJ1-5, with 8 bases that match TRBD1. Germline CDR1 and CDR2: SGDLS and YYNGEE. The V and J ends lost 0 bases and 5 bases, in that order; junction bases with no gene match: 7. The CDR3 is 16 amino acids. The CDR3 sequence: CASSVAMSGGHQPQHF. CDR3 nucleotides: TGTGCCAGCAGCGTAGCTATGTCAGGGGGCCATCAGCCCCAGCATTTT.

The V gene is TRBV5-1, the J gene TRBJ1-2; unclear D gene. In germline, CDR1 is SGHRS, CDR2 YFSETQ. Trimming pared 0 bases from V and 4 bases from J, leaving 10 bases between. The CDR3 contains 14 residues. CDR3 in DNA: TGCGCCAGCAGCTTGGAAGGCAGTAGCTATGGCTACACCTTC. Translation gives CASSLEGSSYGYTF. The full variable domain, in which reference TRBV5-1 and TRBJ1-2 provide the parts outside the CDR3, is KAGVTQTPRYLIKTRGQQVTLSCSPISGHRSVSWYQQTPGQGLQFLFEYFSETQRNKGNFPGRFSGRQFSNSRSEMNVSTLELGDSALYLCASSLEGSSYGYTFGSGTRLTVV.

V and J are TRBV5-8 and TRBJ2-3; 9 bases are a match to TRBD1. The CDR3 runs to 16 residues. CDR1 is SGHTS and CDR2 is YDEGEE in the germline V gene. J gave up 2 bases and V 4 bases, and 8 bases lay outside the gene matches. In DNA form, the CDR3 reads TGTGCCAGCAGCCAATACCGGGACAGGGTCACAGATACGCAGTATTTT. Translating it yields CASSQYRDRVTDTQYF.

V usage is TRBV5-1 and J usage is TRBJ2-7; D is unclear. Germline CDR1 is SGHRS and CDR2 is YFSETQ. V was shortened by 0 bases and J by 0 bases, with 7 bases between the two germline ends. This CDR3 is 14 amino acids long. DNA for the CDR3: TGCGCCAGCAGCTTGGAAGCGTACTCCTACGAGCAGTACTTC. Its translation is CASSLEAYSYEQYF.

This rearrangement joins TRBV6-5 to TRBJ1-2; D is undetermined. V lost 2 bases and J lost 5, with 27 bases in between. Looked up from germline, CDR1 is MNHEY and CDR2 is SVGAGI. This CDR3 has 19 amino acids. CDR3 protein: CASSYPTQEEPTKEYGYTF. CDR3 DNA sequence: TGTGCCAGCAGTTACCCCACACAAGAGGAGCCGACCAAGGAGTATGGCTACACCTTC.

This chain joins TRBV27 and TRBJ2-1, with unresolved D. Germline loops: CDR1 MNHEY, CDR2 SMNVEV (reference sequence). This CDR3 is built from 15 residues. Trimming removed 0 bases from V and 3 bases from J, with 9 bases in between. CDR3 sequence: CASSLSWRIYNEQFF. CDR3 nucleotides: TGTGCCAGCAGTTTATCTTGGCGGATCTACAATGAGCAGTTCTTC.

The table lists this clonotype with a few counts. This chain connects TRBV29-1 to TRBJ2-4; TRBD1 matches 7 bases. Germline-derived CDR1 and CDR2 are SQVTM and ANQGSEA. Trimming cost V 6 bases and J 7 bases; bases outside gene matches: 6. The CDR3 is made up of 12 amino acids. The CDR3 is CSVRQGRNIQYF. CDR3 DNA: TGCAGCGTAAGACAGGGACGGAACATTCAGTACTTC.

The rearrangement joins TRBV6-2 or TRBV6-3 to TRBJ1-1; D remains ambiguous. V was cut by 3 bases and J by 11 bases, with 16 bases left in between. Germline CDR1 MNHEY, CDR2 SVGEGT. This CDR3 comprises 13 residues. The CDR3 DNA sequence: TGTGCCAGCAGTTATGGAACACGGAAGTTGGCTTTCTTT. Its translation is CASSYGTRKLAFF.

The CDR3 loop is CAISEGRQASSYEQYF. The CDR3 DNA reads as TGTGCCATCAGTGAGGGTCGGCAGGCCAGCTCCTACGAGCAGTACTTC. The rearrangement uses TRBV10-3 and TRBJ2-7; D gene unclear. This CDR3 has 16 residues. From germline, CDR1 is ENHRY and CDR2 SYGVKD. V lost 2 bases and J lost 0, with 14 bases in between.